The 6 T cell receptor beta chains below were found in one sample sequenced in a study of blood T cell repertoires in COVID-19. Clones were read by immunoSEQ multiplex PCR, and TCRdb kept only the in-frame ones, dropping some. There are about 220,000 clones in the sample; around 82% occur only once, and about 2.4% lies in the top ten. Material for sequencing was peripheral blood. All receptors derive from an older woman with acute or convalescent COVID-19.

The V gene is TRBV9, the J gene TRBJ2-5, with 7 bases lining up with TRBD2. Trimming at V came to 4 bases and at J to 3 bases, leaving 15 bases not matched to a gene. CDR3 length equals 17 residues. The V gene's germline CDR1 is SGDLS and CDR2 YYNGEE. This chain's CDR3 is CASSSGRNGGTKETQYF. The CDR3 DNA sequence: TGTGCCAGCAGCTCAGGTCGAAACGGGGGGACGAAAGAGACCCAGTACTTC.

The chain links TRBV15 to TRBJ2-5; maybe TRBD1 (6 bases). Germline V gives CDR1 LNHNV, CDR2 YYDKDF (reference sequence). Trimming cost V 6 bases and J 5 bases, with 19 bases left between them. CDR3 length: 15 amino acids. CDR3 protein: CATSIRTVGYETQYF. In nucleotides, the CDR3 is TGTGCCACCAGTATCAGGACAGTCGGGTATGAGACCCAGTACTTC. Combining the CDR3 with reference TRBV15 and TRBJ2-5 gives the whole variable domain DAMVIQNPRYQVTQFGKPVTLSCSQTLNHNVMYWYQQKSSQAPKLLFHYYDKDFNNEADTPDNFQSRRPNTSFCFLDIRSPGLGDTAMYLCATSIRTVGYETQYFGPGTRLLVL.

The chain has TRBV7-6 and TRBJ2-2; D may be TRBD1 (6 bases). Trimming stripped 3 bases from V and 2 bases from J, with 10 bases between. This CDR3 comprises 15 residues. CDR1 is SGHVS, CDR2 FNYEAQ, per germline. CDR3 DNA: TGTGCCAGCAGCTTCCGGGACACCAACACCGGGGAGCTGTTTTTT. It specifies CASSFRDTNTGELFF. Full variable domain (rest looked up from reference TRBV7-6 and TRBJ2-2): GAGVSQSPRYKVTKRGQDVALRCDPISGHVSLYWYRQALGQGPEFLTYFNYEAQQDKSGLPNDRFSAERPEGSISTLTIQRTEQRDSAMYRCASSFRDTNTGELFFGEGSRLTVL.

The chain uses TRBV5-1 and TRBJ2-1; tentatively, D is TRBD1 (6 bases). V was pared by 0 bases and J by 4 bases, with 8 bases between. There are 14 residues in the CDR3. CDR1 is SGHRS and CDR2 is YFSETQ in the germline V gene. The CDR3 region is CASSLDRVYNEQFF. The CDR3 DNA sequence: TGCGCCAGCAGCTTGGACAGGGTTTACAATGAGCAGTTCTTC.

CDR3 coding DNA: TGTGCCAGCAGGCCAGGGGTTGGAGGCAATCAGCCCCAGCATTTT. Translation: CASRPGVGGNQPQHF. The chain joins TRBV2 to TRBJ1-5; D perhaps matches TRBD1 (6 bases). The CDR3 is made up of 15 amino acids. From germline, CDR1 is SNHLY and CDR2 FYNNEI. Trimming took 6 bases from V and 2 from J, leaving 14 bases between them.

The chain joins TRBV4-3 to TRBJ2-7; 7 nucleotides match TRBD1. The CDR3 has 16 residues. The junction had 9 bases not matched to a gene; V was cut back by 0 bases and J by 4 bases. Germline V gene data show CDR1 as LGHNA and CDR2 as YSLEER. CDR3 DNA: TGCGCCAGCAGCCAAGATTTTAGGGACAGAGATTACGAGCAGTACTTC. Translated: CASSQDFRDRDYEQYF.